A selection of T cell receptor beta chains follows, all from one sample in a study of blood T cell repertoires in COVID-19. TCRdb's table, derived via immunoSEQ multiplex PCR, lists solely in-frame clones and lacks some. The sample has roughly 150,000 clones; approximately 91% are singletons. Material for sequencing was peripheral blood. These receptors were obtained from a young man with COVID-19, enrolled during active disease. Both conserved end residues are part of each CDR3. The order of the fields is clone size, V gene, J gene, CDR3 protein. Size is omitted from some rows. Given values are once, few, many or a class for expanded clones.

>.|TRBV10-3|TRBJ1-1
CAISDPGLQGTEAFF
>few|TRBV10-1|TRBJ2-2
CASSGRANTGELFF
>.|TRBV9|TRBJ1-2
CASSVAHRVDGYTF
>few|TRBV7-6|TRBJ1-6
CASSLTGPFNSPLHF
>.|TRBV4-3|TRBJ2-5
CASSPAAGVETQYF
>.|TRBV19|TRBJ2-7
CASKDGAGSYEQYF
>.|TRBV5-1|TRBJ1-2
CASSLEAGNYGYTF
>once|TRBV14|TRBJ1-4
CASSQDHQNLPRANEKLLF
>.|TRBV5-1|TRBJ2-7
CASSLELGAYEQYF
>.|TRBV9|TRBJ2-7
CASSFPGVRNEQYF
>.|TRBV27|TRBJ2-1
CASIAGTSSRSYNEQFF
>.|TRBV4-1|TRBJ2-3
CASSPEGATDTQYF
>once|TRBV7-9|TRBJ2-1
CASSSSGRANEQFF
>.|TRBV9|TRBJ1-2
CASSVGQNPNYGYTF
>.|TRBV4-3|TRBJ1-6
CASSPYRQGGSPLHF
>.|TRBV27|TRBJ2-3
CASSSWTSGTDTQYF
>.|TRBV7-2|TRBJ1-5
CASSSDTPYSNQPQHF
>.|TRBV4-3|TRBJ2-6
CASSLYTAAHSGANVLTF
>.|TRBV28|TRBJ2-2
CASRLGPGELFF
>.|TRBV5-1|TRBJ2-7
CASSARTPYEQYF
>.|TRBV10-3|TRBJ1-3
CAIVGNGNTIYF
>.|TRBV4-1|TRBJ1-5
CASSPNQGGRIQPQHF
>.|TRBV11-2|TRBJ2-7
CASSWGQGLYEQYF
>.|TRBV19|TRBJ2-1
CASSTGGLAYNEQFF
>.|TRBV11-2|TRBJ1-2
CASSPGQGRGYGYTF
>.|TRBV6-1|TRBJ2-3
CASSALGSGYTDTQYF
>.|TRBV27|TRBJ1-5
CASSPLGRQPQHF
>.|TRBV5-5|TRBJ2-1
CASGPDRGSLSLVHNEQFF
>.|TRBV6-4|TRBJ2-1
CASSVLAGAYNEQFF
>.|TRBV6-5|TRBJ1-1
CVGRTLNTEAFF
>once|TRBV29-1|TRBJ1-2
CSDGTDSGGYGYTF
>.|TRBV2|TRBJ1-2
CATDRWGTDGYTF
>few|TRBV10-3|TRBJ1-1
CAISEPGGVNTEAFF
>.|TRBV19|TRBJ2-1
CASSTSFGTVYNEQFF
>.|TRBV9|TRBJ2-1
CASSVGQGPYNEQFF
>once|TRBV11-2|TRBJ2-7
CASSLGAGGPYEQYF
>.|TRBV6-1|TRBJ1-2
CASSEVYRGPFGGYTF
>.|TRBV5-1|TRBJ2-2
CASSLELAGGSGELFF
>.|TRBV5-6|TRBJ2-1
CASSLVLAGGPAYNEQFF
>.|TRBV27|TRBJ1-5
CASSFIDQPQHF
>once|TRBV28|TRBJ2-7
CASSQQGRNEQYF
>.|TRBV5-4|TRBJ2-2
CASSSHTGELFF
>.|TRBV27|TRBJ2-1
CASSSGTTNEQFF
>.|TRBV29-1|TRBJ2-7
CSVRGRITYEQYF
>.|TRBV28|TRBJ1-3
CASHQPDSAGNTIYF
>.|TRBV28|TRBJ2-7
CATTGAYSYEQYF
>.|TRBV28|TRBJ2-7
CASSSPGGDEQYF
>.|TRBV5-6|TRBJ1-2
CASSTSGYGYTF
>.|TRBV29-1|TRBJ2-7
CSARGWTSGRAYEQYF
>once|TRBV7-2|TRBJ2-7
CASSHSPESGEQYF
>.|TRBV4-1|TRBJ2-1
CASSQDPRRGKYNEQFF
>.|TRBV2|TRBJ1-4
CASREGNLATNEKLLF
>.|TRBV19|TRBJ1-2
CASTATGVSYGYTF
>.|TRBV10-1|TRBJ1-1
CASSDTGVNTEAFF
>.|TRBV9|TRBJ2-1
CASSVGRLHNEQFF
>.|TRBV2|TRBJ2-3
CARTTSTDTQYF
>.|TRBV10-3|TRBJ2-1
CAIRGDLNNEQFF
>.|TRBV5-1|TRBJ1-2
CASSLEGQKRNYGYTF
>.|TRBV28|TRBJ2-2
CASSPQGSTGELFF
>.|TRBV6-6|TRBJ2-7
CASSYVFRGLNEQYF